The entry that follows covers one TCR beta chain sequence. Its target is unknown. The data belong to a study of human T cells and chemical hapten exposure. Time point described: patch test 3, about 24 weeks after DPC sensitization. Noted treatment: therapeutic diphenylcyclopropenone sensitization with weekly scalp DPC. Blood draws preceded each patch test application. TCRdb used MiXCR to reprocess the RACE reads, holding one entry per CDR3 protein. The sample records fewer than 200,000 distinct CDR3 sequences, around a quarter being singletons. Findings and caveats of the study: Clustering by CDR3 similarity yielded significantly more large clusters from expanded TCRs than controls.

Between the trimmed V and J ends, which lost 4 bases and 0 bases, there was a span of 16 bases. CDR3 length equals 17 residues. Germline V gene data show CDR1 as SGHDN and CDR2 as FVKESK. This chain uses TRBV14 with TRBJ2-1; no clear D. The input for sequencing was whole blood, taken in connection with sensitization to the hapten diphenylcyclopropenone (DPC). The TCR comes from a woman under 30 with alopecia areata. Some clones in this sample may be carry-over from other donors' samples. Here the CDR3 reads CASSRIRTLSSYNEQFF. The DNA of the CDR3 is TGTGCCAGCAGCCGGATCCGGACGCTGAGCTCCTACAATGAGCAGTTCTTC.